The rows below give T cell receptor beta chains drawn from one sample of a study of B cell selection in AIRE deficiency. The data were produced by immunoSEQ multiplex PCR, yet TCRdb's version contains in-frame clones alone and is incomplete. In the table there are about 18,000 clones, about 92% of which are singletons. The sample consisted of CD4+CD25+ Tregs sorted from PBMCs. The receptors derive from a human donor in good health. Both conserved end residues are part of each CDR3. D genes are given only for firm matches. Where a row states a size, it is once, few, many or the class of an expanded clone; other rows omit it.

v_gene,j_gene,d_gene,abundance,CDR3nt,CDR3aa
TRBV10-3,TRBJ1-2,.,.,TGTGCCATCAGTGGCAACAGGGTGAGGGGCTACACCTTC,CAISGNRVRGYTF
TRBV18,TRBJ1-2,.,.,TGTGCCAGCTCACGACTAGGGTATGGCTACACCTTC,CASSRLGYGYTF
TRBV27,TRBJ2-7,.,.,TGTGCCAGCAGAGTCGGGCGGGGAGCCACCCTCACATACGAGCAGTACTTC,CASRVGRGATLTYEQYF
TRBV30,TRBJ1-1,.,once,TGTGCCTGGAGTGGGCGTAAAGGGGGGTTCACTGAAGCTTTCTTT,CAWSGRKGGFTEAFF
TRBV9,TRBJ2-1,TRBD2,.,TGTGCCAGCAGCGTAGGAGCTAGCGGGAGGGTCCTTTACAATGAGCAGTTCTTC,CASSVGASGRVLYNEQFF
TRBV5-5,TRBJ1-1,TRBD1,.,TGTGCCAGCAGCTTGGACACAGGGGGCGCCGGGGCCAGCACTGAAGCTTTCTTT,CASSLDTGGAGASTEAFF
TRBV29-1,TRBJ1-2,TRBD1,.,TGCAGCGTTACAAACTTCCCAGGGGGGGACTATGGCTACACCTTC,CSVTNFPGGDYGYTF
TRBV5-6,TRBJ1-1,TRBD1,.,TGTGCCAGCAGCTTGGCCAGGGGGGATCGTGTAACTGAAGCTTTCTTT,CASSLARGDRVTEAFF
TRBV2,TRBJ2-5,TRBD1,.,TGTGCCAGCAGCCTACAGGGGGCGCGAGGAGAGACCCAGTACTTC,CASSLQGARGETQYF
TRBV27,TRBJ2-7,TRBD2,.,TGTGCCAGCAGTCGGACTAGCGGAACCTACGAGCAGTACTTC,CASSRTSGTYEQYF
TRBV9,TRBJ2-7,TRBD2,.,TGTGCCAGCAGCGCGGGACTAGCGGGATTCGAGCAGTACTTC,CASSAGLAGFEQYF
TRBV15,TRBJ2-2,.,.,TGTGCCACCAGCAGAGATCGTACCAGACAGAACACCGGGGAGCTGTTTTTT,CATSRDRTRQNTGELFF
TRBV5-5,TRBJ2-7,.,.,TGTGCCAGCAGTTACAGGATGGTAGCCTACGAGCAGTACTTC,CASSYRMVAYEQYF
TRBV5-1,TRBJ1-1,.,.,TGCGCCAGCAGCTTGGGAAAGGGCAACATGAACACTGAAGCTTTCTTT,CASSLGKGNMNTEAFF
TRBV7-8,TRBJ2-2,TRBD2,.,TGTGCCAGCAGCCCCGGGGACGGGAGGGGTCGAACCGGGGAGCTGTTTTTT,CASSPGDGRGRTGELFF
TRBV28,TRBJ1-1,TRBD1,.,TGTGCCAGCAGTTCCGGGACAGGGGGCCGGAGCACTGAAGCTTTCTTT,CASSSGTGGRSTEAFF
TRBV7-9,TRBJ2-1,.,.,TGTGCCAGCAGCTTAGCGAGGAGGGGGCGACTGGGGGAGCAGTTCTTC,CASSLARRGRLGEQFF
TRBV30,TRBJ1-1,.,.,TGTGCCTGGAGTGTATTTAGGGGCACTGAAGCTTTCTTT,CAWSVFRGTEAFF
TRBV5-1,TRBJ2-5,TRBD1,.,TGCGCCAGCAGCTCACAGGGGGCCCTCGGAGAGACCCAGTACTTC,CASSSQGALGETQYF
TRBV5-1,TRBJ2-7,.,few,TGCGCCAGCAGCTTGGTCGAGGGTAGGCAGTACTTC,CASSLVEGRQYF
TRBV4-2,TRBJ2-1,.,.,TGTGCCAGCAGCCCCCTTTCCGGACTGCCGTACAATGAGCAGTTCTTC,CASSPLSGLPYNEQFF
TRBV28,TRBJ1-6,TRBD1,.,TGTGCCAGCAGTACCACGGGACAGGGAAATTCACCCCTCCACTTT,CASSTTGQGNSPLHF
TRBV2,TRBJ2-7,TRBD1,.,TGTGCCACGACCTCCACGGGACAGGGCTACGAGCAGTACTTC,CATTSTGQGYEQYF
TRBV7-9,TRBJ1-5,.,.,TGTGCCAGCAGCTTAGACAGCTGGCGGCCCCAGCATTTT,CASSLDSWRPQHF
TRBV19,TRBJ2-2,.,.,TGTGCCAGTAGTATGCGGCTAGCACTAAACACCGGGGAGCTGTTTTTT,CASSMRLALNTGELFF
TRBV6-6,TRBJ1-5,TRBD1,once,TGTGCCAGCAGCCGACAGGGTTATAGCAATCAGCCCCAGCATTTT,CASSRQGYSNQPQHF
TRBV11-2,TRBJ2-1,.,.,TGTGCCAGCAGCTGGTCCCAATCCGGGACAGAGCAGTTCTTC,CASSWSQSGTEQFF
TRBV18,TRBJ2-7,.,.,TGTGCCAGCTCACCACTGAACGGTTACGAGCAGTACTTC,CASSPLNGYEQYF
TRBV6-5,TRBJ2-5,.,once,TGTGCCAAACTACTTGGTCTGGTGGGAGAGACCCAGTACTTC,CAKLLGLVGETQYF
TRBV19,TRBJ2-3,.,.,TGTGCCAGTAGTACCTACAGGGTTTCAGATACGCAGTATTTT,CASSTYRVSDTQYF
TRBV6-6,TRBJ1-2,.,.,TGTGCCAGCACCCGGTCGGGGCAGGGTGGGATCTATGGCTACACCTTC,CASTRSGQGGIYGYTF
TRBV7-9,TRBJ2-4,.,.,TGTGCCAGCAGCTTATCCAGGGTCGCAGTCCAAAACATTCAGTACTTC,CASSLSRVAVQNIQYF
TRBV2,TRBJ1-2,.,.,TGTGCCAGCAGGGCCCTAGGTGTGTATGGCTACACCTTC,CASRALGVYGYTF
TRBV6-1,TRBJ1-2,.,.,TGTGCCAGCAGTCCCCTGGGCAGGGGAGGCTATGGCTACACCTTC,CASSPLGRGGYGYTF
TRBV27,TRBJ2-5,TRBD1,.,TGTGCCAGCAGTTTCGGTTGGCCAGGGGGCACGGGGACCCAGTACTTC,CASSFGWPGGTGTQYF
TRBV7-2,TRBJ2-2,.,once,TGTGCCAGCAGCCTCACCCAGGGGACCGGGGAGCTGTTTTTT,CASSLTQGTGELFF
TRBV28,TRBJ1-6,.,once,TGTGCCAGCAGTTTAGTCGTTAATTCACCCCTCCACTTT,CASSLVVNSPLHF
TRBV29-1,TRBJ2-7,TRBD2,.,TGCAGCGCGGGGGGGGCAGGCGGCTACGAGCAGTACTTC,CSAGGAGGYEQYF
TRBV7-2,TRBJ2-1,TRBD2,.,TGTGCCAGCAGCCCGTCATTGGGAGGGAGGGAGCAGTTCTTC,CASSPSLGGREQFF
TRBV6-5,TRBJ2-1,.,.,TGTGCCAGCGCTTCCTACAATGAGCAGTTCTTC,CASASYNEQFF
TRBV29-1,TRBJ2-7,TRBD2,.,TGCAGCGTAGGGCTAGCGGGAGGGGGATACGAGCAGTACTTC,CSVGLAGGGYEQYF
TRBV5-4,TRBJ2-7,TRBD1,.,TGTGCCAGCAGTTGGCTAGGGGGCGCGAGGGACGAGCAGTACTTC,CASSWLGGARDEQYF
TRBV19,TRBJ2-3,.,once,TGTGCCAGTCGGGGGAGAGGCACAGATACGCAGTATTTT,CASRGRGTDTQYF
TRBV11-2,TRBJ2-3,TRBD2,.,TGTGCCAGCAGCTTAGAAGCGGGAGGTGCAGATACGCAGTATTTT,CASSLEAGGADTQYF